Listed here are 29 T cell receptor beta chains from one sample, sequenced in a study of cytomegalovirus exposure and HLA in healthy donors. Primers included in the PCR were 60 Vbeta and 13 Jbeta primers. Measured with immunoSEQ multiplex PCR; TCRdb has only the in-frame clones, and not every one. This table holds around 120,000 clones. The sample was PBMCs. The origin of the receptors is a man aged 50-60 years in good health and CMV-seronegative.

This chain uses TRBV6-4 with TRBJ2-7; TRBD1 matches at 7 bases. CDR1 is MRHNA and CDR2 is SNTAGT in the germline V gene. The CDR3 has 17 residues. Trimming took 7 bases from V and 2 from J; bases not matched to a gene: 17. CDR3 DNA: TGTGCCAGCACCCCTACTTATGACAGGGAAATTACCTACGAGCAGTACTTC. Translated, it gives CASTPTYDREITYEQYF.

V gene TRBV27 combines with J gene TRBJ1-6; 7 bases agree with TRBD1. In germline, CDR1 is MNHEY, CDR2 SMNVEV (reference sequence). Trimming took 2 bases from V and 7 from J; bases not matched to a gene: 2. This CDR3 is built from 14 residues. CDR3 in amino acids: CASSLKTGNSPLHF. CDR3 sequence (DNA): TGTGCCAGCAGTTTAAAGACAGGGAATTCACCCCTCCACTTT.

The V call is TRBV19, the J call TRBJ1-2, with TRBD1 matching 8 bases. CDR3 length: 13 residues. V shed 5 bases and J 8 bases; nucleotides not matched to a gene: 7. Germline V gene lookup returns CDR1 LNHDA and CDR2 SQIVND (reference sequence). This chain's CDR3 is CASSPTGAKGYTF. Here the CDR3 DNA reads TGTGCCAGTAGTCCGACAGGGGCGAAAGGCTACACCTTC. Full variable domain (rest looked up from reference TRBV19 and TRBJ1-2): DGGITQSPKYLFRKEGQNVTLSCEQNLNHDAMYWYRQDPGQGLRLIYYSQIVNDFQKGDIAEGYSVSREKKESFPLTVTSAQKNPTAFYLCASSPTGAKGYTFGSGTRLTVV.

The rearrangement joins TRBV7-9 to TRBJ2-7; D ambiguous. The length of the CDR3 is 13 residues. The V gene's germline CDR1 is SEHNR and CDR2 FQNEAQ (reference sequence). Between the trimmed V and J ends, which lost 5 bases and 6 bases, there was a span of 14 bases. The CDR3 protein is CASSPSFSLEQYF. CDR3 nucleotide sequence: TGTGCCAGCAGCCCCTCGTTTAGTCTCGAGCAGTACTTC.

The CDR3 loop is CSVVDQGVFNEQFF. The CDR3 DNA reads as TGCAGCGTTGTTGATCAGGGGGTCTTCAATGAGCAGTTCTTC. V is TRBV29-1 and J is TRBJ2-1; 7 bases line up with TRBD1. The V and J ends lost 4 bases and 6 bases, in that order; junction bases with no gene match: 9. CDR1 SQVTM and CDR2 ANQGSEA come from the germline V gene. CDR3 size: 14 residues.

The CDR3 protein is CSVTGTSVRKLFF. Written as DNA, the CDR3 is TGCAGCGTCACCGGGACAAGCGTGAGGAAACTGTTTTTT. The rearrangement links TRBV29-1 to TRBJ1-4; perhaps TRBD1 as D (6 bases). This CDR3 is 13 amino acids long. Trimming removed 6 bases from V and 11 bases from J, with 19 bases in between. CDR1 SQVTM and CDR2 ANQGSEA come from the germline V gene. Full variable domain (remainder filled in from reference TRBV29-1 and TRBJ1-4): SAVISQKPSRDICQRGTSLTIQCQVDSQVTMMFWYRQQPGQSLTLIATANQGSEATYESGFVIDKFPISRPNLTFSTLTVSNMSPEDSSIYLCSVTGTSVRKLFFGSGTQLSVL.

The chain uses TRBV11-3 and TRBJ2-3; TRBD2 matches 12 bases. This CDR3 is built from 17 residues. The junction had 7 bases not matched to a gene; V was cut back by 1 base and J by 5 bases. Germline-derived CDR1 and CDR2 are SGHNT and YENEEA. CDR3 coding DNA: TGTGCCAGCAGCTTAGGACTAGCGGGAGTGGGGCTAGATACGCAGTATTTT. It translates to CASSLGLAGVGLDTQYF.

The V gene is TRBV30, the J gene TRBJ1-3; the match to TRBD1 covers 9 bases. Losses at the gene ends were 4 bases for V and 4 bases for J; bases not matched to a gene: 5. Germline CDR1 reads GTSNPN; CDR2 reads SVGIG (reference sequence). The CDR3 spans 14 residues. The CDR3 coding sequence is TGTGCCTGGACTATACAGGGGGCAGGAAACACCATATATTTT. It specifies CAWTIQGAGNTIYF.

The V gene is TRBV6-1, the J gene TRBJ2-7; perhaps TRBD2 as D (5 bases). Germline loops: CDR1 MNHNS, CDR2 SASEGT. The CDR3 loop spans 15 amino acids. Trimming took 5 bases from V and 1 from J, leaving 15 bases between them. The CDR3 nucleotides read TGTGCCAGCAGTAATGGACTCTCTGCTTCCTACGAGCAGTACTTC. This translates into CASSNGLSASYEQYF.

The chain is built from TRBV6-1 and TRBJ1-3; no clear D. This CDR3 region has 14 residues. The germline gives CDR1 MNHNS, CDR2 SASEGT. Between the trimmed V and J ends, which lost 2 bases and 0 bases, there was a span of 5 bases. In nucleotides, the CDR3 is TGTGCCAGCAGTGAATCCAACTCTGGAAACACCATATATTTT. This sequence encodes CASSESNSGNTIYF.

V usage is TRBV18 and J usage is TRBJ1-6; D unresolved. Germline V gives CDR1 KGHSH, CDR2 LQKENI. CDR3 length: 15 amino acids. Trimming removed 6 bases from V and 13 bases from J, with 22 bases in between. CDR3 nucleotide sequence: TGTGCCAGCTCCTCCACGACCCTGGCCGCAGCGCCCCTCCACTTT. Protein sequence: CASSSTTLAAAPLHF. Variable domain in full (rest from reference TRBV18 and TRBJ1-6): NAGVMQNPRHLVRRRGQEARLRCSPMKGHSHVYWYRQLPEEGLKFMVYLQKENIIDESGMPKERFSAEFPKEGPSILRIQQVVRGDSAAYFCASSSTTLAAAPLHFGNGTRLTVT.

J is TRBJ2-5 and V is TRBV9; 7 bases map to TRBD2. The end of the DNA fits TRBJ2-7 better, so the J call may be wrong. CDR1 and CDR2 (germline): SGDLS, YYNGEE. This CDR3 comprises 13 residues. The CDR3 DNA sequence: TGTGCCAGCAGCTCTCGGGGGGTCGGCGAGCAGTACTTC. The encoded protein is CASSSRGVGEQYF.

The chain couples TRBV29-1 to TRBJ2-1; D is possibly TRBD1 (5 bases). CDR3 size: 13 residues. Germline V gives CDR1 SQVTM, CDR2 ANQGSEA. V lost 6 bases and J lost 4, with 13 bases in between. CDR3 region: CSVAYDSYNEQFF. The CDR3 DNA reads as TGCAGCGTCGCCTACGACAGTTACAATGAGCAGTTCTTC.

The chain couples TRBV6-1 to TRBJ2-1; 7 bases line up with TRBD1. This CDR3 contains 15 residues. The germline V gene has CDR1 MNHNS and CDR2 SASEGT. V was clipped by 6 bases and J by 3 bases; unmatched bases: 8. The CDR3 DNA reads TGTGCCAGCAGCCTAGACAGGGCAATCTACAATGAGCAGTTCTTC. This translates into CASSLDRAIYNEQFF.

The V call is TRBV7-6, the J call TRBJ2-7, with 11 nucleotides matching TRBD1. After removal of 4 bases from V and 0 bases from J, the junction contained 5 bases not matched to a gene. The CDR3 spans 16 residues. The V gene's germline CDR1 is SGHVS and CDR2 FNYEAQ. The CDR3 DNA sequence: TGTGCCAGCAGCTCGGAGGGACAGGGGGGCTCCTACGAGCAGTACTTC. Protein product: CASSSEGQGGSYEQYF.

The rearrangement uses TRBV5-1 and TRBJ2-1, with TRBD2 as a possible D gene (6 bases). CDR3 length equals 15 residues. Germline V CDR1 and CDR2: SGHRS, YFSETQ. The V end was cut by 0 bases, the J end by 0 bases, with 7 bases between. The CDR3 sequence: CASSLGGDSYNEQFF. The CDR3 DNA reads as TGCGCCAGCAGCTTGGGGGGGGACTCCTACAATGAGCAGTTCTTC. The variable domain in full, completed from reference TRBV5-1 and TRBJ2-1, reads KAGVTQTPRYLIKTRGQQVTLSCSPISGHRSVSWYQQTPGQGLQFLFEYFSETQRNKGNFPGRFSGRQFSNSRSEMNVSTLELGDSALYLCASSLGGDSYNEQFFGPGTRLTVL.

CDR3 DNA: TGTGCCAGCAGTTCTCCCTTCGACAGAAATGAAAAACTGTTTTTT. Translated: CASSSPFDRNEKLFF. This chain joins TRBV27 and TRBJ1-4; perhaps TRBD1 as D (5 bases). Looked up from germline, CDR1 is MNHEY and CDR2 is SMNVEV (reference sequence). The CDR3 runs 15 residues. Deletions cut 4 bases from V and 5 bases from J, with 14 bases between.

This chain connects TRBV10-3 to TRBJ2-2; 7 bases are shared with TRBD2. The CDR3 has 15 amino acids. Germline CDR1 and CDR2: ENHRY and SYGVKD. The V gene end was trimmed by 11 bases and the J gene end by 3 bases; junction bases not matched to a gene: 12. CDR3 in amino acids: CASRAGEFYTGELFF. As DNA, the CDR3 is TGTGCCTCCAGGGCGGGGGAATTTTACACCGGGGAGCTGTTTTTT.

The V and J genes are TRBV11-2 and TRBJ2-2; D may be TRBD2 (6 bases). The CDR3 loop spans 15 amino acids. Germline V gene data show CDR1 as SGHAT and CDR2 as FQNNGV. V gave up 8 bases and J gave up 7 bases, with 20 bases separating them. CDR3 amino acids: CASRGLRRGGGELFF. DNA for the CDR3: TGTGCCAGCCGGGGACTCCGGAGGGGTGGCGGGGAGCTGTTTTTT.

With regard to this clone: At one end, the junction sequence differs from germline, possibly due to a read error. Distinct nucleotide sequences in the sample also encode this CDR3. The rearrangement uses TRBV13 and TRBJ1-6; D is uncertain. Germline V gene lookup returns CDR1 PRHDT and CDR2 FYEKMQ (reference sequence). This CDR3 region has 16 residues. The chain's CDR3 is CASSLSPGGYNSPLHF. The CDR3 nucleotides are TGTGCCAGCAGCTTATCCCCAGGAGGCTATAATTCCCCCCTCCACTTT.

This chain joins TRBV30 and TRBJ1-1; D might be TRBD1 (5 bases). The ends were cut back, 7 bases at V and 5 bases at J, with 14 bases in the middle. Germline assignment: CDR1 GTSNPN and CDR2 SVGIG (reference sequence). The CDR3 is made up of 12 amino acids. The CDR3 is CALDTGGTEAFF. CDR3 sequence (DNA): TGTGCCTTGGACACCGGGGGGACTGAAGCTTTCTTT.

About this clone itself: Other nucleotide sequences in the sample specify the same CDR3. The CDR3 here is CASSQGAGLYGYTF. The DNA for the CDR3 is TGCGCCAGCAGCCAAGGTGCAGGGCTCTATGGCTACACCTTC. The J gene is TRBJ1-2, the V gene TRBV4-1; TRBD1 is a possible D gene (5 bases). CDR3 length: 14 amino acids. V was cut by 1 base and J by 4 bases, with 10 bases left in between. CDR1 MGHRA and CDR2 YSYEKL come from the germline V gene.

The rearrangement joins TRBV4-2 to TRBJ1-1; TRBD1 is a possible D gene (6 bases). Germline assignment: CDR1 LGHNA and CDR2 YNFKEQ. V was cut by 3 bases and J by 0 bases, with 17 bases left in between. CDR3 length: 17 residues. The CDR3 DNA sequence: TGTGCCAGCAGCCACCCTTGGGGGCTGAACATGAACACTGAAGCTTTCTTT. It specifies CASSHPWGLNMNTEAFF.

This chain's CDR3 is CASSLGGDYGYTF. Written as DNA, the CDR3 is TGCGCCAGCAGCCTCGGGGGAGACTATGGCTACACCTTC. The rearrangement links TRBV5-1 to TRBJ1-2; tentative D call: TRBD1 (5 bases). The CDR3 loop spans 13 amino acids. Germline assignment: CDR1 SGHRS and CDR2 YFSETQ. Trimming took off 4 bases at V and 3 bases at J, with 10 bases between the two ends.

This chain links TRBV4-3 with TRBJ1-1, with a tentative D call TRBD1 (6 bases). Germline V gene lookup returns CDR1 LGHNA and CDR2 YSLEER. Deletions cut 3 bases from V and 5 bases from J, with 13 bases between. This CDR3 region has 14 residues. The CDR3 sequence: CASSHDLQGTEAFF. The CDR3 DNA is TGCGCCAGCAGCCACGATCTCCAGGGGACTGAAGCTTTCTTT.

V is TRBV19 and J is TRBJ1-5; D uncertain. This CDR3 contains 14 residues. The germline V gene encodes CDR1 LNHDA and CDR2 SQIVND (reference sequence). V lost 5 bases, J lost 1 base, and 9 bases lay in between. CDR3 DNA sequence: TGTGCCAGTAGTTATACTTCAAGCAATCAGCCCCAGCATTTT. Amino acids: CASSYTSSNQPQHF.

The chain employs TRBV18 and TRBJ1-1; 8 bases line up with TRBD1. V lost 0 bases to trimming and J lost 0 bases; unmatched junction nucleotides: 6. This CDR3 has 17 amino acids. Germline CDR1 reads KGHSH; CDR2 reads LQKENI. The CDR3 region is CASSPPGQATMNTEAFF. The CDR3 nucleotides read TGTGCCAGCTCACCACCGGGACAGGCGACAATGAACACTGAAGCTTTCTTT. Based on the CDR3 plus reference TRBV18 and TRBJ1-1, the full variable domain is NAGVMQNPRHLVRRRGQEARLRCSPMKGHSHVYWYRQLPEEGLKFMVYLQKENIIDESGMPKERFSAEFPKEGPSILRIQQVVRGDSAAYFCASSPPGQATMNTEAFFGQGTRLTVV.

As regards this clone: This same CDR3 is encoded by further DNA sequences in the sample. CDR3 sequence reads: CASSRVVDRDNYGYTF. DNA of the CDR3: TGTGCCAGCAGTCGTGTGGTGGACAGGGATAATTATGGCTACACCTTC. V usage is TRBV7-9 and J usage is TRBJ1-2; TRBD1 matches 8 bases. Germline-derived CDR1 and CDR2 are SEHNR and FQNEAQ (reference sequence). The CDR3 runs 16 residues. The V gene end was trimmed by 6 bases and the J gene end by 5 bases; junction bases not matched to a gene: 14.

The V call is TRBV7-2, the J call TRBJ2-7; 11 bases are a match to TRBD1. The germline gives CDR1 SGHTA, CDR2 FQGNSA. Trimming removed 5 bases from V and 2 bases from J; junction bases left unmatched: 5. This CDR3 comprises 15 residues. The CDR3 sequence: CASSPPGQGAYEQYF. The CDR3 DNA is TGTGCCAGCAGCCCCCCGGGACAGGGGGCCTACGAGCAGTACTTC.